Listed below are T cell receptor beta chains from one sample, sequenced in a study of cytomegalovirus exposure and HLA in healthy donors. The method was immunoSEQ multiplex PCR; TCRdb's version includes in-frame clones alone and lacks a portion of them. This table holds approximately 170,000 clones, 85% found once. The source material was PBMCs. Receptors were obtained from a man between 18 and 29 years old in good health and CMV-seropositive. Both conserved end residues are part of each CDR3. D genes are given only for firm matches. The size field is filled for only some rows; it gives once, few, many or a size class.

d_call: NA
clone_size: NA
v_call: TRBV10-3
j_call: TRBJ2-7
cdr3_aa: CAISELGGYEQYF
cdr3_nt: TGTGCCATCAGTGAATTAGGGGGCTACGAGCAGTACTTC

d_call: TRBD1
clone_size: NA
v_call: TRBV28
j_call: TRBJ1-1
cdr3_aa: CASSRQGKGNTEAFF
cdr3_nt: TGTGCCAGCAGCAGACAGGGGAAGGGGAACACTGAAGCTTTCTTT

d_call: NA
clone_size: once
v_call: TRBV6-1
j_call: TRBJ1-4
cdr3_aa: CASSEVPSTNEKLFF
cdr3_nt: TGTGCCAGCAGTGAAGTTCCCTCAACTAATGAAAAACTGTTTTTT

d_call: NA
clone_size: NA
v_call: TRBV5-1
j_call: TRBJ2-6
cdr3_aa: CASSLTASGANVLTF
cdr3_nt: TGCGCCAGCAGCCTCACAGCCTCTGGGGCCAACGTCCTGACTTTC

d_call: NA
clone_size: few
v_call: TRBV6-5
j_call: TRBJ1-1
cdr3_aa: CASSERQLNTEAFF
cdr3_nt: TGTGCCAGCAGCGAGCGACAGTTGAACACTGAAGCTTTCTTT

d_call: TRBD2
clone_size: NA
v_call: TRBV29-1
j_call: TRBJ2-1
cdr3_aa: CSVSPGTSVYNEQFF
cdr3_nt: TGCAGCGTTTCCCCCGGGACTAGCGTATACAATGAGCAGTTCTTC

d_call: TRBD2
clone_size: once
v_call: TRBV27
j_call: TRBJ2-2
cdr3_aa: CASSSDGTSGSGELFF
cdr3_nt: TGTGCCAGCAGTTCTGACGGGACTAGCGGGAGTGGGGAGCTGTTTTTT

d_call: NA
clone_size: few
v_call: TRBV7-6
j_call: TRBJ2-7
cdr3_aa: CASSLGAGYYEQYF
cdr3_nt: TGTGCCAGCAGCTTGGGGGCAGGGTACTACGAGCAGTACTTC

d_call: NA
clone_size: NA
v_call: TRBV2
j_call: TRBJ2-3
cdr3_aa: CASQGFSTDTQYF
cdr3_nt: TGTGCCAGCCAGGGTTTTAGCACAGATACGCAGTATTTT

d_call: NA
clone_size: NA
v_call: TRBV7-3
j_call: TRBJ2-3
cdr3_aa: CASSAGADTQYF
cdr3_nt: TGTGCCAGCAGCGCCGGAGCAGATACGCAGTATTTT

d_call: TRBD1
clone_size: NA
v_call: TRBV6-1
j_call: TRBJ2-7
cdr3_aa: CASSTGGQGAYEQYF
cdr3_nt: TGTGCCAGCAGCACAGGTGGACAGGGGGCCTACGAGCAGTACTTC

d_call: NA
clone_size: few
v_call: TRBV15
j_call: TRBJ1-5
cdr3_aa: CATSSGTLGGNQPQHF
cdr3_nt: TGTGCCACCAGCAGTGGAACCCTAGGAGGCAATCAGCCCCAGCATTTT

d_call: NA
clone_size: NA
v_call: TRBV19
j_call: TRBJ1-4
cdr3_aa: CASRDINEKLFF
cdr3_nt: TGTGCCAGTAGGGACATTAATGAAAAACTGTTTTTT

d_call: NA
clone_size: many
v_call: TRBV7-9
j_call: TRBJ1-6
cdr3_aa: CASSLDSSYNSPLHF
cdr3_nt: TGTGCCAGCAGCTTGGACAGCTCCTATAATTCACCCCTCCACTTT

d_call: TRBD2
clone_size: once
v_call: TRBV29-1
j_call: TRBJ2-5
cdr3_aa: CSVEETSGETQYF
cdr3_nt: TGCAGCGTTGAAGAGACTAGCGGTGAGACCCAGTACTTC

d_call: TRBD1
clone_size: NA
v_call: TRBV5-4
j_call: TRBJ1-2
cdr3_aa: CASSLRWGQGEHGYTF
cdr3_nt: TGTGCCAGCAGCTTGAGGTGGGGACAGGGAGAGCATGGCTACACCTTC